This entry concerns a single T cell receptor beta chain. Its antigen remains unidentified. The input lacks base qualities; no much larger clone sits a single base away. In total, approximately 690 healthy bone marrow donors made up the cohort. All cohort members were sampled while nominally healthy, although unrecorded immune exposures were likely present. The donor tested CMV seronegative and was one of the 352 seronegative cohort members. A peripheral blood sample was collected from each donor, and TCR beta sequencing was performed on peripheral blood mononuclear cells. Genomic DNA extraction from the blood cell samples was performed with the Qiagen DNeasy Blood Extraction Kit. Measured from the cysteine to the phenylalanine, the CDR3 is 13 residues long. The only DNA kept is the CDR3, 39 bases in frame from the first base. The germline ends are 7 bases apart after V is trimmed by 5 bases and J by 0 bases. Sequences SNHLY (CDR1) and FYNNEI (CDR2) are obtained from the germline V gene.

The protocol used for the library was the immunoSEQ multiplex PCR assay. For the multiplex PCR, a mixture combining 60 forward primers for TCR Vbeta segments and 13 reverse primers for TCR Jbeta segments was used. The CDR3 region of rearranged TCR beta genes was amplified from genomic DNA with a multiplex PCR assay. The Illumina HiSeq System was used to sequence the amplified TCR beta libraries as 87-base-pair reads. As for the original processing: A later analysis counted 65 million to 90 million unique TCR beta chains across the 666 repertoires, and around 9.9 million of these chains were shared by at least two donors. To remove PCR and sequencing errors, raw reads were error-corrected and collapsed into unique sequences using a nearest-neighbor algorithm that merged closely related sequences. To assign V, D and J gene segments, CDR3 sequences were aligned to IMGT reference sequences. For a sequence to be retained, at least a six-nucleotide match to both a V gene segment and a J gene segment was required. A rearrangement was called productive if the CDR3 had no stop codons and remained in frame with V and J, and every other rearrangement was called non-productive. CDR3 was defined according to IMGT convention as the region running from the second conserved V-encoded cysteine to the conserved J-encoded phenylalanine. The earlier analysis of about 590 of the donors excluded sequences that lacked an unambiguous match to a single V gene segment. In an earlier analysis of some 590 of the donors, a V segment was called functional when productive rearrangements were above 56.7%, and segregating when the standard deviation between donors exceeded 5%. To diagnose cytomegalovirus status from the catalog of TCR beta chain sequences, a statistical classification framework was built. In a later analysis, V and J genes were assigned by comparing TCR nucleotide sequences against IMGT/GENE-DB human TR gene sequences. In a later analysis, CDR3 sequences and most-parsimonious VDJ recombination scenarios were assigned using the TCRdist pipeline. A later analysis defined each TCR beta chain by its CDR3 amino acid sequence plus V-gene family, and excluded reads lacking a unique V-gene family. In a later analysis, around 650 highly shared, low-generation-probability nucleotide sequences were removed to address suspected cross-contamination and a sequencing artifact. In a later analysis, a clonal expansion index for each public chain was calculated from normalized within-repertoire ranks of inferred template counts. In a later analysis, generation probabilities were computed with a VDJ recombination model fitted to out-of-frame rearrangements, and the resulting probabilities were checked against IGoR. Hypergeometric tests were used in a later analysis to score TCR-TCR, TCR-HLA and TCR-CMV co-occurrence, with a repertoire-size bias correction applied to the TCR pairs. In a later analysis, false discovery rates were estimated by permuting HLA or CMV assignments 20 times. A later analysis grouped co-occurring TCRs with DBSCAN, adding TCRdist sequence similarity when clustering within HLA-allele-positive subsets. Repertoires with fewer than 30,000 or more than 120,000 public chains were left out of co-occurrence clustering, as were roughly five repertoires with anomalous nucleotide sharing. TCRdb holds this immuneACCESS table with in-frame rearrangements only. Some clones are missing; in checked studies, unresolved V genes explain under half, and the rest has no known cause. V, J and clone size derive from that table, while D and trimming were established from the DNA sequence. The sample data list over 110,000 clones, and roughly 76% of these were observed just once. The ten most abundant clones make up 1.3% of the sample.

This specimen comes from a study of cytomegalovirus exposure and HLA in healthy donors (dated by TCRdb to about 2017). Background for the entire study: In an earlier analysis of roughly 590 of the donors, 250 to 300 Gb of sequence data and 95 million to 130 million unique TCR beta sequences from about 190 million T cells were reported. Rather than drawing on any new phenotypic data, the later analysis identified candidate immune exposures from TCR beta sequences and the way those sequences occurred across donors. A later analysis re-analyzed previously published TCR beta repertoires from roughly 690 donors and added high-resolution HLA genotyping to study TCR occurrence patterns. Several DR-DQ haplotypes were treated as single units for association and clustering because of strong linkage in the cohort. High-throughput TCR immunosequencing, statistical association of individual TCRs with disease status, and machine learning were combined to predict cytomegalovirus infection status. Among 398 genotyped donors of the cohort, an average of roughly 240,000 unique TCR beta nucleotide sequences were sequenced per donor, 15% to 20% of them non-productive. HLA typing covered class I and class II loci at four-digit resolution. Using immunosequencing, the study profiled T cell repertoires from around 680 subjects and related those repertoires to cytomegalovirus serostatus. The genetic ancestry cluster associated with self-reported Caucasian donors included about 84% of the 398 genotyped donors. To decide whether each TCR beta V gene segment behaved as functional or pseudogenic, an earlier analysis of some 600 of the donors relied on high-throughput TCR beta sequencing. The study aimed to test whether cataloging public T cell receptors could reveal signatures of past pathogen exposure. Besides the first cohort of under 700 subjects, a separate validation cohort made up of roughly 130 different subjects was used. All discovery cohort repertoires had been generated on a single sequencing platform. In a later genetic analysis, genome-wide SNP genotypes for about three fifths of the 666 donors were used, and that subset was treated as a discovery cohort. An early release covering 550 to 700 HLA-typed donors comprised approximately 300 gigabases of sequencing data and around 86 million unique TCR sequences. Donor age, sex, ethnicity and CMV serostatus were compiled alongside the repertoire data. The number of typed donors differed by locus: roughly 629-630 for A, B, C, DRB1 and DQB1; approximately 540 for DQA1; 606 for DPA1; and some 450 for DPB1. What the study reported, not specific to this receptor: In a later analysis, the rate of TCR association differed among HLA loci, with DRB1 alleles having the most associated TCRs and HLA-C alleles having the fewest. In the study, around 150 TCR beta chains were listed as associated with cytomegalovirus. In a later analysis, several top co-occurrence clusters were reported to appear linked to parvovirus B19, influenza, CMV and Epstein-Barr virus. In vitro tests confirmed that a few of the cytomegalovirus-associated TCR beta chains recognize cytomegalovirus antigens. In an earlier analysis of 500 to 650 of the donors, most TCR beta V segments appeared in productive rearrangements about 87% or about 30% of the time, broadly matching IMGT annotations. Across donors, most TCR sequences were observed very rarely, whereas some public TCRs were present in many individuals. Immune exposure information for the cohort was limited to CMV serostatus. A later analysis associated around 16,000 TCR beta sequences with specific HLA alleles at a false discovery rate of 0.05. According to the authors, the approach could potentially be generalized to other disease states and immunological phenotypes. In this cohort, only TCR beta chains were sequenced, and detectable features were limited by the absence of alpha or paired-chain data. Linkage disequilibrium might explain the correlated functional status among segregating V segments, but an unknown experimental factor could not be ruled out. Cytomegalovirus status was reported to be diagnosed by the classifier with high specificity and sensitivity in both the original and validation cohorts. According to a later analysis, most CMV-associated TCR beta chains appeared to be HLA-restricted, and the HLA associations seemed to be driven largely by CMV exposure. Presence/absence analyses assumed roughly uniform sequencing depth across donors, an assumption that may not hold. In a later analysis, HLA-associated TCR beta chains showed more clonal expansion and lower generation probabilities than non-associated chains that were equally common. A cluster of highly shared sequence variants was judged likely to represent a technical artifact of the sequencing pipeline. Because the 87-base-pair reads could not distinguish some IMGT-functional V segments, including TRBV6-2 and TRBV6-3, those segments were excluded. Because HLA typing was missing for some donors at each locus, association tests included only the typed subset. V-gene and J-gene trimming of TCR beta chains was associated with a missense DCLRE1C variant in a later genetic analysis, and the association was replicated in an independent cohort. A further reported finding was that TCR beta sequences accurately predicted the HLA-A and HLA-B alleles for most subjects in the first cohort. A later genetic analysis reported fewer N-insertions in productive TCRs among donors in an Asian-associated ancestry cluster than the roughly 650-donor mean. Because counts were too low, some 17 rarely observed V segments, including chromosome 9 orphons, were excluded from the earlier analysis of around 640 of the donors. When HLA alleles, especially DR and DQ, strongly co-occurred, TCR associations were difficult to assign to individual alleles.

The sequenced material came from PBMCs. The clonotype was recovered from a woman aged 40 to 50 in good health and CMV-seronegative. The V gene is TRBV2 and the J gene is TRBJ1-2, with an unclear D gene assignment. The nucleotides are TGTGCCAGCAGTCAGGATGCTAACTATGGCTACACCTTC. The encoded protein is CASSQDANYGYTF.